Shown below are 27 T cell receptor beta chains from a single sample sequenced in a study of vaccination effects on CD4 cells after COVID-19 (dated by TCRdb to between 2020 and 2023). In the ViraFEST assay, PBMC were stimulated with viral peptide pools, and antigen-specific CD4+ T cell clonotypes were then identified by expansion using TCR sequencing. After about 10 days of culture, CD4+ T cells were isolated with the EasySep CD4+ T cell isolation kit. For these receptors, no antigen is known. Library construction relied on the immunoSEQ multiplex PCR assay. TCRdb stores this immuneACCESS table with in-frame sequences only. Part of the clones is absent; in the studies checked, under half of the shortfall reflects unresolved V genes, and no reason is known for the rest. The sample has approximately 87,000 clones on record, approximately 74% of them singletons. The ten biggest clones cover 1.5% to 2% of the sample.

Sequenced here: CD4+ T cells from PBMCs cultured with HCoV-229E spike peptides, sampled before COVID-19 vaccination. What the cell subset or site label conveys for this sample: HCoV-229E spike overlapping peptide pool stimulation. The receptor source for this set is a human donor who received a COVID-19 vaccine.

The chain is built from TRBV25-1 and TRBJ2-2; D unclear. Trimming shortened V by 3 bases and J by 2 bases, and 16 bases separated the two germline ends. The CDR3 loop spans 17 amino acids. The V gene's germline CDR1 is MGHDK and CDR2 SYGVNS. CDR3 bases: TGTGCCAGCAGTGATTCGGTCCCCCCCGCTAACACCGGGGAGCTGTTTTTT. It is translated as CASSDSVPPANTGELFF.

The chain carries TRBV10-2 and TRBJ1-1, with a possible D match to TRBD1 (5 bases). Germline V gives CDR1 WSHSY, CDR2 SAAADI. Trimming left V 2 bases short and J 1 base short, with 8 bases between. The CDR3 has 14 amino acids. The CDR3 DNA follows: TGCGCCAGCAGTGAGACAGGCCCGAACACTGAAGCTTTCTTT. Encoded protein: CASSETGPNTEAFF.

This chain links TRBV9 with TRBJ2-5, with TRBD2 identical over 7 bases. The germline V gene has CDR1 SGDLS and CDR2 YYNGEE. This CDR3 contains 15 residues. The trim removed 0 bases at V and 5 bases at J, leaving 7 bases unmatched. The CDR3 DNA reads TGTGCCAGCAGCGTAGCTCGGCAGGGAGGGGAGACCCAGTACTTC. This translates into CASSVARQGGETQYF.

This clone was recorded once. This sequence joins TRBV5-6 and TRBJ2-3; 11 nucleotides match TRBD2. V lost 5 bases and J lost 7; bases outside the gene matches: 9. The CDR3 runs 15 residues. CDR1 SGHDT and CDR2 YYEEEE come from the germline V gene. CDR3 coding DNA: TGTGCCAGCAGGCTGATAGCGGGGGGGCCGAATACGCAGTATTTT. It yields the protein CASRLIAGGPNTQYF.

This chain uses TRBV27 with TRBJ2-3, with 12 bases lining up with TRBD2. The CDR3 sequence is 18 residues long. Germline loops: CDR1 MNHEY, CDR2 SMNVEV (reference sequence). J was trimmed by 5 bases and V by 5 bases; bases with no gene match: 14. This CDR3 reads CASSQWGLAGGPGDTQYF. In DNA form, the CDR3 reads TGTGCCAGCAGTCAATGGGGGCTAGCGGGGGGGCCTGGAGATACGCAGTATTTT.

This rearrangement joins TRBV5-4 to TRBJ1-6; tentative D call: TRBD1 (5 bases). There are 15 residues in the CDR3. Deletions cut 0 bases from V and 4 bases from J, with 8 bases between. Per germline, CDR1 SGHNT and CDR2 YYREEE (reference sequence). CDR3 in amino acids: CASSLGKGYNSPLHF. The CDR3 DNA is TGTGCCAGCAGCTTGGGGAAGGGGTATAATTCACCCCTCCACTTT. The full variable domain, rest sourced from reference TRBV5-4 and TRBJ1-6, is ETGVTQSPTHLIKTRGQQVTLRCSSQSGHNTVSWYQQALGQGPQFIFQYYREEENGRGNFPPRFSGLQFPNYSSELNVNALELDDSALYLCASSLGKGYNSPLHFGNGTRLTVT.

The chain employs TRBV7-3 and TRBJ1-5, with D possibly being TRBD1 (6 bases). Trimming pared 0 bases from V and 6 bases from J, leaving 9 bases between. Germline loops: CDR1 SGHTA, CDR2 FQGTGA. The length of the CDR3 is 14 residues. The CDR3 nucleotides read TGTGCCAGCAGCTTAACGGGGGGCCGTCAGCCCCAGCATTTT. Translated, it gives CASSLTGGRQPQHF.

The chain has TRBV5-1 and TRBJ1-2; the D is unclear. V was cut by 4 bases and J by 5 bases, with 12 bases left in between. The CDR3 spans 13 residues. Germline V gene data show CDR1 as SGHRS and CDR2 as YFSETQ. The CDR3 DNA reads TGCGCCAGCAGCCTAAAGGGAGGGTATGGCTACACCTTC. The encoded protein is CASSLKGGYGYTF.

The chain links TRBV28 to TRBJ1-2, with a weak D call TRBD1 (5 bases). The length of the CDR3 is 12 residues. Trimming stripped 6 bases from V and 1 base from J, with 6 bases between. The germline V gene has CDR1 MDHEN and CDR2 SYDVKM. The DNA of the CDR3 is TGTGCCAGCAGCCAGGGTAACTATGGCTACACCTTC. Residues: CASSQGNYGYTF.

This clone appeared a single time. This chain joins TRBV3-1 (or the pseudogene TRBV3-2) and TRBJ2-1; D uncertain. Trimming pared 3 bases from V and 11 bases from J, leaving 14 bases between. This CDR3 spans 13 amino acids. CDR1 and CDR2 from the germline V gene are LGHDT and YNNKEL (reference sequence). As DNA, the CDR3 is TGTGCCAGCAGCCAGGGGAACATTGTGCAGCAGTTCTTC. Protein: CASSQGNIVQQFF.

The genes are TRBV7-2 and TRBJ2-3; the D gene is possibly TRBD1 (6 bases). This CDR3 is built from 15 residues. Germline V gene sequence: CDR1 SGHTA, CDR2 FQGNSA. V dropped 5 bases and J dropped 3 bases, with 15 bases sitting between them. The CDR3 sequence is CASSTQGMSTDTQYF. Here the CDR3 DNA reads TGTGCCAGCAGCACACAGGGTATGTCGACAGATACGCAGTATTTT.

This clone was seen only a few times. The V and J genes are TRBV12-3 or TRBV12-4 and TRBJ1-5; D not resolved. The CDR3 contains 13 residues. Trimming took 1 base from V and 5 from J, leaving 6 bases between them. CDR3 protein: CASSLGRDQPQHF. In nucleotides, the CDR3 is TGTGCCAGCAGTTTAGGAAGGGATCAGCCCCAGCATTTT.

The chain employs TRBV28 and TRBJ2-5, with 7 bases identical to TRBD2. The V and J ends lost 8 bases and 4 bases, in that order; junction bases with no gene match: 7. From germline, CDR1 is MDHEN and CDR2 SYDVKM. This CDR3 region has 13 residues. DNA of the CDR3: TGTGCCAGCCGGATGGGGGGGAGAGAGACCCAGTACTTC. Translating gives CASRMGGRETQYF.

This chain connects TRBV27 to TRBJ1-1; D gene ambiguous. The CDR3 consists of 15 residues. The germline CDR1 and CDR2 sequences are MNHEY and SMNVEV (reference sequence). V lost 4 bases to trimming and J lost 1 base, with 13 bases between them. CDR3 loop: CASSSEGSGNTEAFF. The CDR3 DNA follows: TGTGCCAGCAGTTCCGAGGGAAGCGGGAACACTGAAGCTTTCTTT.

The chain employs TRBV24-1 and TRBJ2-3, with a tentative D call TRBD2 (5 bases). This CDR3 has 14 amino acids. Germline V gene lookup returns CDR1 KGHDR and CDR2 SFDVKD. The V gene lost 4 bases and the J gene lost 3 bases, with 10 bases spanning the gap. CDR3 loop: CATSDPKRTDTQYF. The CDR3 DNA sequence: TGTGCCACCAGTGACCCTAAGCGGACAGATACGCAGTATTTT.

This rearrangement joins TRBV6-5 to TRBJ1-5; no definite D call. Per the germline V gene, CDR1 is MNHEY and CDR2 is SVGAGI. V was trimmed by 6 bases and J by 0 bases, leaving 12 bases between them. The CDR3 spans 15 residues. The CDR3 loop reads CASSVTQYSNQPQHF. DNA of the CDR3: TGTGCCAGCAGCGTGACACAATATAGCAATCAGCCCCAGCATTTT.

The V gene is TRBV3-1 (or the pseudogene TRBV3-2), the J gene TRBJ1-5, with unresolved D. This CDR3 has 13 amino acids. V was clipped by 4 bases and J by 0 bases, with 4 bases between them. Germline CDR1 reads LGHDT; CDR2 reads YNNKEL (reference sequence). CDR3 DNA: TGTGCCAGCAGCCTGTTTAGCAATCAGCCCCAGCATTTT. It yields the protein CASSLFSNQPQHF.

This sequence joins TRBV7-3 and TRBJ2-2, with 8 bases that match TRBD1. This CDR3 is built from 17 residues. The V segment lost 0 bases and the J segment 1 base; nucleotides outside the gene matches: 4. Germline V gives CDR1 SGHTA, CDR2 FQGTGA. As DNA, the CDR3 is TGTGCCAGCAGCTTAACTATTGGACAGGGGAACACCGGGGAGCTGTTTTTT. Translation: CASSLTIGQGNTGELFF.

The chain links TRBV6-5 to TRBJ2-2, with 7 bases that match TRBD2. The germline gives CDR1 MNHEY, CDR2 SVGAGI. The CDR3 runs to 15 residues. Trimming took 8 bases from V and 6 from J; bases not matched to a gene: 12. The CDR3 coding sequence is TGTGCCAGCGCCCGAGGGAGGGGTGGGTCCGGGGAGCTGTTTTTT. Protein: CASARGRGGSGELFF.

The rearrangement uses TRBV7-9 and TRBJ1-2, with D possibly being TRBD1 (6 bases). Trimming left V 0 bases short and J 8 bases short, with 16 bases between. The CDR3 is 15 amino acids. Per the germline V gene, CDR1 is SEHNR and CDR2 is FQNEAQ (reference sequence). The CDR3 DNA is TGTGCCAGCAGCTTAGCGGGGGCCGGGGGGAGAGGCTACACCTTC. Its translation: CASSLAGAGGRGYTF.

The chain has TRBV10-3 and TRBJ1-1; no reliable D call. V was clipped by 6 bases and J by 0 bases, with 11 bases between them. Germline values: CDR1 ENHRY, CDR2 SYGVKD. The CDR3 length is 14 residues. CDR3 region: CAISLDTMNTEAFF. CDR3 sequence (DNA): TGTGCCATCAGCCTCGACACCATGAACACTGAAGCTTTCTTT.

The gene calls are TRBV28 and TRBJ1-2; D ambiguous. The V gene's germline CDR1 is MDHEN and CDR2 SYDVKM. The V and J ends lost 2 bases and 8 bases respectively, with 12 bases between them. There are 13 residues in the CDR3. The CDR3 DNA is TGTGCCAGCAGTTTAAGGGCCCCGCGGGGCTACACCTTC. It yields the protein CASSLRAPRGYTF.

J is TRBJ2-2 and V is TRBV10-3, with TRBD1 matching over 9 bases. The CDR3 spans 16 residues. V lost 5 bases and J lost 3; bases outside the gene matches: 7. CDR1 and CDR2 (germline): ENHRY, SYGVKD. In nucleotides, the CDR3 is TGTGCCATCAGTCCCAGACAGGGGGTAGACACCGGGGAGCTGTTTTTT. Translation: CAISPRQGVDTGELFF.

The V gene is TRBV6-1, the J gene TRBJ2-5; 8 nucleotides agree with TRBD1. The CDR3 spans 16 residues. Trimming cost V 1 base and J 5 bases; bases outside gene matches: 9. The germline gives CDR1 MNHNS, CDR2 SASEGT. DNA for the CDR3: TGTGCCAGCAGTGAAGGGACAGGGATACTTGAGGAGACCCAGTACTTC. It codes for CASSEGTGILEETQYF.

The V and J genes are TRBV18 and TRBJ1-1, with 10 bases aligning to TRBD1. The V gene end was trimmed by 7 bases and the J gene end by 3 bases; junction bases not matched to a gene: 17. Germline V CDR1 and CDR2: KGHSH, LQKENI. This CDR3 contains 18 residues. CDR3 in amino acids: CASYPLGQGNSRDTEAFF. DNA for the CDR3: TGTGCCAGCTATCCCTTGGGACAGGGGAATAGCCGGGACACTGAAGCTTTCTTT.

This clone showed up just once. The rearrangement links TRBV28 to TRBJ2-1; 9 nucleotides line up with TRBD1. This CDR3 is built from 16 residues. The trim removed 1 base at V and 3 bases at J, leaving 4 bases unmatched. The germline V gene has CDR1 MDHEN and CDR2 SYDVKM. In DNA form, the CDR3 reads TGTGCCAGCAGTTTATCCGGACAGGGGCTCTACAATGAGCAGTTCTTC. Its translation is CASSLSGQGLYNEQFF. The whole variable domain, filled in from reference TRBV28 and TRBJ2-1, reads DVKVTQSSRYLVKRTGEKVFLECVQDMDHENMFWYRQDPGLGLRLIYFSYDVKMKEKGDIPEGYSVSREKKERFSLILESASTNQTSMYLCASSLSGQGLYNEQFFGPGTRLTVL.

CDR3 protein: CASSPPGEKLFF. The CDR3 DNA reads as TGTGCCAGTAGCCCCCCCGGCGAAAAACTGTTTTTT. J is TRBJ1-4 and V is TRBV19; D ambiguous. V lost 6 bases to trimming and J lost 8 bases, with 10 bases between them. CDR1 LNHDA and CDR2 SQIVND come from the germline V gene (reference sequence). CDR3 size: 12 residues.